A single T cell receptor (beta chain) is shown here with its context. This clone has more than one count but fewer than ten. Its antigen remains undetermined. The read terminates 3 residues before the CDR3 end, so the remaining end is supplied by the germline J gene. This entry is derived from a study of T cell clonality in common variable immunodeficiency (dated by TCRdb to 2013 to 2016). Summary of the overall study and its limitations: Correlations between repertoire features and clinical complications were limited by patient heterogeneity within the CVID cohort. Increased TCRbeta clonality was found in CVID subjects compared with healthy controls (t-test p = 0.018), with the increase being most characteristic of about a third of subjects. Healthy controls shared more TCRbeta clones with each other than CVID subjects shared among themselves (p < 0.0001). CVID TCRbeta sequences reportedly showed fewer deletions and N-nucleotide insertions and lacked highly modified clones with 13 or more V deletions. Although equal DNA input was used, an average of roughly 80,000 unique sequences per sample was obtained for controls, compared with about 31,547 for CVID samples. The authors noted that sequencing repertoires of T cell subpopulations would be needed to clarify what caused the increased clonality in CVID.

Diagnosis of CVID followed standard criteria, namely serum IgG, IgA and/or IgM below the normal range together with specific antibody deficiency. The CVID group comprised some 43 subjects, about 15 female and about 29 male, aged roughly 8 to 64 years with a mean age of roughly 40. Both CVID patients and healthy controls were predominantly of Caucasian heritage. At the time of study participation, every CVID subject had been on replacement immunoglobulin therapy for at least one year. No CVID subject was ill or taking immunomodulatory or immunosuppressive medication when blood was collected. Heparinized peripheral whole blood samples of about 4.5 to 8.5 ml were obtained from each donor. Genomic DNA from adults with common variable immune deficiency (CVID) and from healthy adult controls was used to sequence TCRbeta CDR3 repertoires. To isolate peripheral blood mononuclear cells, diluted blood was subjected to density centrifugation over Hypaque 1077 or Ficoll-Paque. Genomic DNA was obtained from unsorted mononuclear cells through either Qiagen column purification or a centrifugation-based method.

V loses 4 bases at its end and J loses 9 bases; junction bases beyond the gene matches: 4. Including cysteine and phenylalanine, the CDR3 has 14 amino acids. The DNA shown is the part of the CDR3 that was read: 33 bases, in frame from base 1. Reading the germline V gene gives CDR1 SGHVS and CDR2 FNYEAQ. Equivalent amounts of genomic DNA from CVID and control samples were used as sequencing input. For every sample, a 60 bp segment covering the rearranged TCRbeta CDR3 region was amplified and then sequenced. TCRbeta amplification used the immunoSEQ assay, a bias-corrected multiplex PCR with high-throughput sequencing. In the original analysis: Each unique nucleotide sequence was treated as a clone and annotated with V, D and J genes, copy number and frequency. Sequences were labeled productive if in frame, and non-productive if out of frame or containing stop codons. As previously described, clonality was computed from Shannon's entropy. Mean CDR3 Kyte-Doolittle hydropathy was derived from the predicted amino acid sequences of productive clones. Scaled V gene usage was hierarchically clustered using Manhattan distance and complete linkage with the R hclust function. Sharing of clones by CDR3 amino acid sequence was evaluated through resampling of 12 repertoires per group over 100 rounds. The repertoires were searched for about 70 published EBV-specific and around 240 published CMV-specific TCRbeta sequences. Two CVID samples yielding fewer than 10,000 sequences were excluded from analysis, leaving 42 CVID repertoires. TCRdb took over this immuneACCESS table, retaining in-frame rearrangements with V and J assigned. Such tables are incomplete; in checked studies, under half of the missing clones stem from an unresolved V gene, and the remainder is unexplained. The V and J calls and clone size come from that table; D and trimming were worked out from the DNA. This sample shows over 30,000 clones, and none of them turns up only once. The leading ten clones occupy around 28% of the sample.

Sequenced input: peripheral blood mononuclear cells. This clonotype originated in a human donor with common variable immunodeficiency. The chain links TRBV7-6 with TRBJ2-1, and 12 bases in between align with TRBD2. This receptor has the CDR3 CASSSLAGGSEQFF. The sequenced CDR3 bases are TGTGCCAGCAGCTCTCTAGCGGGAGGGAGTGAG.